The 15 T cell receptor beta chains listed next were all sequenced from one sample in a study of persistence of HIV-infected CD4 T cells. Cells were stimulated with CMV-infected fibroblast lysates at about 9.4 ug/mL. Sorted nonresponding memory CD4+ T cells were CD40L-negative, CD69-negative, CD45RO-high. Their antigen targets remain unknown. Sequencing used immunoSEQ version 4 in survey mode. Method: immunoSEQ multiplex PCR; TCRdb's copy keeps in-frame clones and lacks some. Counted here are about 40,000 clones, 65% to 85% occurring once; the ten biggest clones make up less than 2%. The material sequenced was CD4+ T cells sorted from PBMCs after roughly 19-hour stimulation, taken from a patient who received antiretroviral therapy. These receptors were taken from an adult man with HIV who was CMV-seropositive.

The V and J genes are TRBV19 and TRBJ1-6; TRBD1 might be the D (6 bases). The CDR3 loop spans 15 amino acids. Per the germline V gene, CDR1 is LNHDA and CDR2 is SQIVND (reference sequence). Trimming removed 6 bases at V and 2 bases at J, with 11 bases between. Here the CDR3 DNA reads TGTGCCAGTAGGGAAGGGGGGACCTATAATTCACCCCTCCACTTT. It specifies CASREGGTYNSPLHF.

The CDR3 DNA follows: TGTGCCAGCAGTCGGACGGGAATACAAGGGGAAAAACTGTTTTTT. This translates into CASSRTGIQGEKLFF. V is TRBV6-5 and J is TRBJ1-4; D is uncertain. The V gene lost 5 bases and the J gene lost 8 bases, with 18 bases spanning the gap. The CDR3 contains 15 residues. Per germline, CDR1 MNHEY and CDR2 SVGAGI.

This clone was seen more than once but under ten times. This chain joins TRBV27 and TRBJ1-4; D is ambiguous. Germline lookup yields CDR1 MNHEY and CDR2 SMNVEV (reference sequence). V was trimmed by 3 bases and J by 5 bases, leaving 13 bases between them. The CDR3 loop spans 15 amino acids. The DNA of the CDR3 is TGTGCCAGCAGTTTCGAAGGTCGGGGAAATGAAAAACTGTTTTTT. It specifies CASSFEGRGNEKLFF. The full variable domain, rest sourced from reference TRBV27 and TRBJ1-4, is EAQVTQNPRYLITVTGKKLTVTCSQNMNHEYMSWYRQDPGLGLRQIYYSMNVEVTDKGDVPEGYKVSRKEKRNFPLILESPSPNQTSLYFCASSFEGRGNEKLFFGSGTQLSVL.

About this clone: The CDR3 ends on some other residue instead of the conserved phenylalanine or tryptophan, so this is likely a read error. Because the CDR3's place on the DNA is in doubt, the DNA is left out and the CDR3 is given as listed by TCRdb. This chain links TRBV7-9 with TRBJ2-7; the table's D call, TRBD1, has no DNA check behind it. Germline V CDR1 and CDR2: SEHNR, FQNEAQ (reference sequence). The CDR3 is made up of 13 amino acids, end residues included. This CDR3 reads CASSLVGLDRVSL.

This clone was detected a few times. The chain carries TRBV2 and TRBJ1-5; D is uncertain. CDR1 and CDR2 (germline): SNHLY, FYNNEI. V shed 5 bases and J shed 2 bases, with 13 bases lying between them. CDR3 size: 15 residues. The CDR3 loop is CASSLSRRGNQPQHF. The CDR3, as DNA: TGTGCCAGCAGTCTATCCAGGAGGGGCAATCAGCCCCAGCATTTT.

V is TRBV3-1 (or the pseudogene TRBV3-2) and J is TRBJ2-7, with 9 bases matching TRBD1. Germline assignment: CDR1 LGHDT and CDR2 YNNKEL (reference sequence). Germline trimming cut 0 bases from V and 4 bases from J; bases unmatched to any gene: 10. The CDR3 runs to 17 residues. The CDR3, as DNA: TGTGCCAGCAGCCAAGAGAGAGGGACAGGGATTTATTACGAGCAGTACTTC. It yields the protein CASSQERGTGIYYEQYF.

The chain employs TRBV29-1 and TRBJ1-2; no definite D call. The germline V gene encodes CDR1 SQVTM and CDR2 ANQGSEA. This CDR3 contains 12 residues. V was trimmed by 4 bases and J by 4 bases, leaving 10 bases between them. The CDR3 spells CSVGQERYGYTF. In DNA form, the CDR3 reads TGCAGCGTTGGGCAAGAACGCTATGGCTACACCTTC.

This sequence joins TRBV3-1 (or the pseudogene TRBV3-2) and TRBJ1-1; D unresolved. The CDR3 extends over 14 amino acids. The V gene lost 0 bases and the J gene lost 7 bases, with 12 bases spanning the gap. Germline CDR1 reads LGHDT; CDR2 reads YNNKEL (reference sequence). The chain's CDR3 is CASSQDGVTLEAFF. The CDR3 DNA sequence: TGTGCCAGCAGCCAAGACGGGGTGACGCTTGAAGCTTTCTTT.

This clone has just one count. The V and J genes are TRBV6-1 and TRBJ1-4; D is undetermined. Per the germline V gene, CDR1 is MNHNS and CDR2 is SASEGT. Trimming pared 2 bases from V and 8 bases from J, leaving 15 bases between. The CDR3 totals 15 residues. CDR3: CASSEMVSFEEKLFF. The CDR3 DNA reads as TGTGCCAGCAGTGAAATGGTTTCGTTTGAGGAAAAACTGTTTTTT.

This chain connects TRBV19 to TRBJ1-2; weak D call: TRBD1 (5 bases). Trimming shortened V by 3 bases and J by 2 bases, and 19 bases separated the two germline ends. CDR1 and CDR2 from the germline V gene are LNHDA and SQIVND (reference sequence). The CDR3 has 17 residues. DNA for the CDR3: TGTGCCAGTAGTATCCCTCTTCGGGGGGTCAGCAACTATGGCTACACCTTC. It encodes CASSIPLRGVSNYGYTF.

V usage is TRBV13 and J usage is TRBJ2-7; perhaps TRBD1 as D (6 bases). The V and J ends lost 2 bases and 7 bases respectively, with 12 bases between them. The CDR3 is 13 residues long. Germline V gene data show CDR1 as PRHDT and CDR2 as FYEKMQ (reference sequence). The CDR3: CASSLYRGNEQYF. The CDR3, as DNA: TGTGCCAGCAGCTTATATAGGGGGAATGAGCAGTACTTC.

The chain recombines TRBV29-1 with TRBJ1-5; unclear D gene. CDR1 and CDR2 from the germline V gene are SQVTM and ANQGSEA. V dropped 4 bases and J dropped 3 bases, with 7 bases sitting between them. The CDR3 runs to 12 residues. The chain's CDR3 is CSVGGFNQPQHF. The DNA for the CDR3 is TGCAGCGTTGGAGGGTTCAATCAGCCCCAGCATTTT.

Only a few counts were recorded for this clone. This chain connects TRBV5-5 to TRBJ2-7, with TRBD1 as a possible D gene (6 bases). The V end was cut by 3 bases, the J end by 6 bases, with 16 bases between. The CDR3 consists of 14 residues. Germline CDR1 SGHKS, CDR2 YYEKEE (reference sequence). This CDR3 is CASSSGRGWPEQYF. Written as DNA, the CDR3 is TGTGCCAGCAGCTCAGGCAGGGGCTGGCCCGAGCAGTACTTC.

In its sample, this clone was seen once. This chain links TRBV6-5 with TRBJ1-2; 7 bases align to TRBD1. The V and J ends lost 6 bases and 6 bases, in that order; junction bases with no gene match: 7. CDR3 length: 13 residues. CDR1 is MNHEY, CDR2 SVGAGI, per germline. The CDR3 protein is CASSQTGKDGYTF. In DNA, the CDR3 is TGTGCCAGCAGCCAGACAGGGAAGGATGGCTACACCTTC.

This clone was counted between two and nine times. The chain uses TRBV6-5 and TRBJ2-7; the match to TRBD2 covers 7 bases. CDR1 is MNHEY and CDR2 is SVGAGI in the germline V gene. This CDR3 spans 13 amino acids. V shed 4 bases and J 9 bases; nucleotides not matched to a gene: 9. DNA for the CDR3: TGTGCCAGCAGTTTCGCTAGCGGAGGGAGGCAGTACTTC. It is translated as CASSFASGGRQYF.